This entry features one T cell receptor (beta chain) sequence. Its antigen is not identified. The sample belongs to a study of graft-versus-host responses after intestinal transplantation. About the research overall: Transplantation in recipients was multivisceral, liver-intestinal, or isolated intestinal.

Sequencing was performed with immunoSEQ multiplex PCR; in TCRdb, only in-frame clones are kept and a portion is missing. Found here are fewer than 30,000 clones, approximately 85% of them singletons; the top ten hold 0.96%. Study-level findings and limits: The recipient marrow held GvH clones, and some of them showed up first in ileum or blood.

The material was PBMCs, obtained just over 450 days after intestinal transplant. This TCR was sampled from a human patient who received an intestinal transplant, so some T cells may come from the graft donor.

CDR3: CAWLLAGGITGELFF. The CDR3 region has the DNA TGTGCCTGGCTACTAGCGGGAGGAATCACCGGGGAGCTGTTTTTT. The chain carries TRBV30 and TRBJ2-2, with 12 bases matching TRBD2. CDR1 is GTSNPN, CDR2 SVGIG, per germline (reference sequence). There are 15 residues in the CDR3. V was pared by 5 bases and J by 4 bases, with 5 bases of the junction left unmatched.